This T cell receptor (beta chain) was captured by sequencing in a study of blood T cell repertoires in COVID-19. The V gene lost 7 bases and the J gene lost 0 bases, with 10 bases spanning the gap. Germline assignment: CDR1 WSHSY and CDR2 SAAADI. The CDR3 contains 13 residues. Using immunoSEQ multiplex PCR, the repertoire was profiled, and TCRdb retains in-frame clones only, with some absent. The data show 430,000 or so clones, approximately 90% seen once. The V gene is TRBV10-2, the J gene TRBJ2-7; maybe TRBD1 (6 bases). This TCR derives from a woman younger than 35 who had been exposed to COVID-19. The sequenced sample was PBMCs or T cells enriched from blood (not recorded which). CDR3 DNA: TGCGCCAGCACCTCACAGGGCTCCTACGAGCAGTACTTC. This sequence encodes CASTSQGSYEQYF.